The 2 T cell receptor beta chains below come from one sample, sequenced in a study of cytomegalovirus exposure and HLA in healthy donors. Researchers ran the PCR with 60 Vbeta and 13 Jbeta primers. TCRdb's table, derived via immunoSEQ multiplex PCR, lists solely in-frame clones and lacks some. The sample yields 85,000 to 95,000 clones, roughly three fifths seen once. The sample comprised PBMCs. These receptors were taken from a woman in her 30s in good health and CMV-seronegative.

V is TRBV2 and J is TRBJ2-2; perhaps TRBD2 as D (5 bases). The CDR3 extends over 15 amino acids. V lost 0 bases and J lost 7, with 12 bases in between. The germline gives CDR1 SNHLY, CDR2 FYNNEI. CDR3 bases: TGTGCCAGCAGTGAAGCGCTTCGAGGGTTCGGGGAGCTGTTTTTT. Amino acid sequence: CASSEALRGFGELFF.

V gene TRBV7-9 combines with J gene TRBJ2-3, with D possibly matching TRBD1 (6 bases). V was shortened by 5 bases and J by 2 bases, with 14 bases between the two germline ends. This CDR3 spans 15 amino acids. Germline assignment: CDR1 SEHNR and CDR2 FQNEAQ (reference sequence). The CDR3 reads CASSLRQAHTDTQYF. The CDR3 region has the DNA TGTGCCAGCAGCCTCCGACAGGCTCACACAGATACGCAGTATTTT.